Following are 10 T cell receptor beta chains from one sample sequenced in a study of identical twins. Using its own MiXCR run on the 5' RACE reads, TCRdb lists one record per CDR3 protein. The sample yields roughly 750,000 distinct CDR3 sequences, roughly 20% seen once. These data were also filed under a second study, of T cells expressing NK-cell markers.

Material for sequencing was PBMCs. These receptor sequences come from a woman under 30 in good health.

The rearrangement joins TRBV12-3 or TRBV12-4 to TRBJ1-1, with 8 bases that match TRBD1. This CDR3 comprises 16 residues. J was trimmed by 4 bases and V by 7 bases; bases with no gene match: 14. CDR3 nucleotides: TGTGCCAGCACCCTAGACAGGGGAGGGGTGAGCACTGAAGCTTTCTTT. Protein: CASTLDRGGVSTEAFF.

There are many counts of this clonotype. The chain has TRBV6-5 and TRBJ1-2, with a possible D match to TRBD1 (5 bases). CDR1 and CDR2 (germline): MNHEY, SVGAGI. This CDR3 has 15 residues. Trimming left V 4 bases short and J 11 bases short, with 23 bases between. The DNA for the CDR3 is TGTGCCAGCAGTTCGAGGGCTGGCGGATTATGGGGGTACACCTTC. It translates to CASSSRAGGLWGYTF.

The chain uses TRBV7-6 and TRBJ2-3; no firm D call. The CDR3 sequence is 15 residues long. Trimming cost V 5 bases and J 2 bases, with 14 bases left between them. Germline CDR1 SGHVS, CDR2 FNYEAQ. The CDR3 protein is CASSRGWSSTDTQYF. The CDR3, as DNA: TGTGCCAGCAGCCGAGGCTGGAGTTCCACAGATACGCAGTATTTT.

V gene TRBV10-1 combines with J gene TRBJ2-7, with 8 bases lining up with TRBD1. CDR1 is WNHNN, CDR2 SYGVQD, per germline (reference sequence). CDR3 length: 13 residues. Trimming cost V 9 bases and J 6 bases; bases outside gene matches: 10. The CDR3 reads CASPDREVREQYF. The CDR3 bases are TGCGCCAGTCCGGACAGGGAGGTACGCGAGCAGTACTTC.

This clonotype was counted between two and nine times. The chain couples TRBV12-3 or TRBV12-4 to TRBJ2-1; a weak D match, TRBD1 (6 bases). Trimming left V 10 bases short and J 6 bases short, with 31 bases between. CDR3 size: 18 residues. CDR3 coding DNA: TGTGCCACCCTCTCGACTCTCGGGGTTTACAGGGAAGGCAATGAGCAGTTCTTC. The encoded protein is CATLSTLGVYREGNEQFF.

The chain couples TRBV27 to TRBJ1-6; TRBD1 matches at 9 bases. Germline V gene sequence: CDR1 MNHEY, CDR2 SMNVEV (reference sequence). The CDR3 runs to 15 residues. V shed 5 bases, J shed 9 bases, and the junction held 8 bases outside the gene matches. CDR3 protein: CASSGTGTGISPLHF. The CDR3 DNA follows: TGTGCCAGCAGTGGGACCGGGACAGGGATTTCACCCCTCCACTTT.

This clonotype was observed many times. V usage is TRBV5-5 and J usage is TRBJ1-2, with a tentative D call TRBD1 (6 bases). Germline V gives CDR1 SGHKS, CDR2 YYEKEE (reference sequence). The CDR3 is made up of 15 amino acids. Deletions cut 5 bases from V and 7 bases from J, with 21 bases between. The CDR3 DNA is TGTGCCAGCAGACCACTCTCCGGGGGCGCCTCTGGCTACACCTTC. It codes for CASRPLSGGASGYTF.

This clonotype was counted a few times. This chain joins TRBV6-1 and TRBJ1-4; 8 nucleotides line up with TRBD1. Unmatched junction bases numbered 10, after V lost 5 bases and J lost 5 bases. Per the germline V gene, CDR1 is MNHNS and CDR2 is SASEGT. This CDR3 is built from 16 residues. The CDR3 DNA sequence: TGTGCCAGCAGTCGAGGACAGGGTTTGACGAATGAAAAACTGTTTTTT. It codes for CASSRGQGLTNEKLFF.

The V and J genes are TRBV6-5 and TRBJ2-3; D gene unclear. The ends were cut back, 2 bases at V and 0 bases at J, with 6 bases in the middle. CDR3 length equals 14 residues. From germline, CDR1 is MNHEY and CDR2 SVGAGI. The CDR3 region has the DNA TGTGCCAGCAGTTACACTTCTAGCACAGATACGCAGTATTTT. It codes for CASSYTSSTDTQYF.

The gene calls are TRBV6-1 and TRBJ2-5; 8 bases fit TRBD2. Germline CDR1 MNHNS, CDR2 SASEGT. The V segment lost 5 bases and the J segment 5 bases; nucleotides outside the gene matches: 10. The CDR3 is 15 residues long. The CDR3 spells CASSLIGGEVETQYF. In nucleotides, the CDR3 is TGTGCCAGCAGTCTCATCGGGGGGGAGGTGGAGACCCAGTACTTC.